Following are 19 T cell receptor beta chains from one sample sequenced in a study of cytomegalovirus exposure and HLA in healthy donors (dated by TCRdb to about 2017). Library preparation was by the immunoSEQ multiplex PCR assay. The multiplex PCR relied on a mix of 60 forward primers for TCR Vbeta segments and 13 reverse primers for TCR Jbeta segments. This is the immuneACCESS table as TCRdb keeps it, with only in-frame sequences that have V and J called. A part of the clones is gone; compared with another copy, unresolved V genes explain less than half, and the rest is unexplained. In this sample the table shows 170,000 or so clones, 80% of which occur a single time. Around 5.8% of the sample is taken by the ten largest. Specimen: PBMCs. The receptors were sampled from a male donor in good health and CMV-seropositive.

The chain recombines TRBV11-3 with TRBJ1-5; D is possibly TRBD1 (5 bases). Trimming removed 1 base from V and 0 bases from J, with 16 bases in between. Germline CDR1 and CDR2: SGHNT and YENEEA. The CDR3 covers 18 residues. The DNA for the CDR3 is TGTGCCAGCAGCTTAGTACGCGGGGGGGGTTATAGCAATCAGCCCCAGCATTTT. This gives the protein CASSLVRGGGYSNQPQHF.

This clone was picked up a small number of times. The V gene is TRBV11-2, the J gene TRBJ2-3; the match to TRBD2 covers 13 bases. V gave up 5 bases and J gave up 6 bases; unmatched junction bases: 17. The germline V gene encodes CDR1 SGHAT and CDR2 FQNNGV. The CDR3 length is 19 residues. The CDR3 spells CASSTRLAGGHRLRDTQYF. Written as DNA, the CDR3 is TGTGCCAGCAGCACTCGACTAGCGGGAGGCCACAGGCTACGGGATACGCAGTATTTT.

V gene TRBV7-9 combines with J gene TRBJ2-7; possible D gene TRBD1, 6 bases. The CDR3 has 15 residues. Trimming removed 4 bases at V and 0 bases at J, with 13 bases between. Looked up from germline, CDR1 is SEHNR and CDR2 is FQNEAQ (reference sequence). CDR3 loop: CASSSRQADSYEQYF. CDR3 DNA sequence: TGTGCCAGCAGCTCACGACAGGCCGACTCCTACGAGCAGTACTTC.

The V call is TRBV9, the J call TRBJ2-5, with TRBD2 identical over 8 bases. CDR1 SGDLS and CDR2 YYNGEE come from the germline V gene. The CDR3 spans 14 residues. The V and J ends lost 4 bases and 2 bases, in that order; junction bases with no gene match: 4. DNA of the CDR3: TGTGCCAGCAGCCCCAGCGGGGGACAAGAGACCCAGTACTTC. Its protein is CASSPSGGQETQYF.

This rearrangement joins TRBV11-3 to TRBJ2-1, with D possibly matching TRBD2 (7 bases). The germline CDR1 and CDR2 sequences are SGHNT and YENEEA. The V end was cut by 5 bases, the J end by 9 bases, with 26 bases between. The CDR3 sequence is 17 residues long. CDR3 bases: TGTGCCAGCAGCCCTGAGGGGGTCGGCGGGAGTGTCGGTGAGCAGTTCTTC. It encodes CASSPEGVGGSVGEQFF.

This clone was seen more than once but under ten times. The V and J genes are TRBV28 and TRBJ2-4; D remains unclear. Trimming pared 7 bases from V and 0 bases from J, leaving 10 bases between. The CDR3 runs to 14 residues. CDR1 and CDR2 (germline): MDHEN, SYDVKM. The CDR3 DNA is TGTGCCAGCACCAAAGCCGGAGCCAAAAACATTCAGTACTTC. Translating gives CASTKAGAKNIQYF.

The chain links TRBV13 to TRBJ2-7; perhaps TRBD2 as D (6 bases). The germline gives CDR1 PRHDT, CDR2 FYEKMQ (reference sequence). The CDR3 loop spans 14 amino acids. V lost 3 bases and J lost 1, with 10 bases in between. CDR3 protein: CASSFGDLSYEQYF. In DNA, the CDR3 is TGTGCCAGCAGCTTCGGGGACTTATCCTACGAGCAGTACTTC. Full variable domain (missing parts from reference TRBV13 and TRBJ2-7): AAGVIQSPRHLIKEKRETATLKCYPIPRHDTVYWYQQGPGQDPQFLISFYEKMQSDKGSIPDRFSAQQFSDYHSELNMSSLELGDSALYFCASSFGDLSYEQYFGPGTRLTVT.

This chain uses TRBV5-1 with TRBJ2-2, with D perhaps TRBD1 (5 bases). Germline V gene sequence: CDR1 SGHRS, CDR2 YFSETQ. V was shortened by 3 bases and J by 0 bases, with 15 bases between the two germline ends. This CDR3 region has 17 residues. The CDR3 DNA reads as TGCGCCAGCAGCTCGCTAAACCGACAGACGAACACCGGGGAGCTGTTTTTT. This translates into CASSSLNRQTNTGELFF. Full variable domain (rest looked up from reference TRBV5-1 and TRBJ2-2): KAGVTQTPRYLIKTRGQQVTLSCSPISGHRSVSWYQQTPGQGLQFLFEYFSETQRNKGNFPGRFSGRQFSNSRSEMNVSTLELGDSALYLCASSSLNRQTNTGELFFGEGSRLTVL.

The chain combines TRBV4-1 with TRBJ1-1; possible D gene TRBD1, 5 bases. Germline CDR1 MGHRA, CDR2 YSYEKL. This CDR3 has 19 residues. The V gene lost 0 bases and the J gene lost 2 bases, with 22 bases spanning the gap. The CDR3 here is CASSQDFGATANLNTEAFF. The CDR3 DNA is TGCGCCAGCAGCCAAGATTTTGGCGCGACAGCCAACCTAAACACTGAAGCTTTCTTT.

The chain carries TRBV15 and TRBJ2-7; tentatively, D is TRBD1 (6 bases). The germline V gene has CDR1 LNHNV and CDR2 YYDKDF (reference sequence). The CDR3 runs 13 residues. Trimming stripped 1 base from V and 2 bases from J, with 6 bases between. CDR3 DNA sequence: TGTGCCACCAGCAGAGGGGACACCTACGAGCAGTACTTC. The encoded protein is CATSRGDTYEQYF.

This clone was detected a few times. The chain uses TRBV28 and TRBJ2-7; 8 nucleotides match TRBD1. Unmatched junction bases numbered 6, after V lost 2 bases and J lost 3 bases. The germline CDR1 and CDR2 sequences are MDHEN and SYDVKM. The CDR3 contains 15 residues. CDR3 DNA: TGTGCCAGCAGTTTACAGACAGGGGCTAACTACGAGCAGTACTTC. Amino acids: CASSLQTGANYEQYF.

The V and J genes are TRBV4-1 and TRBJ2-7; D might be TRBD2 (6 bases). V lost 0 bases to trimming and J lost 3 bases, with 9 bases between them. The CDR3 is made up of 14 amino acids. The germline CDR1 and CDR2 sequences are MGHRA and YSYEKL. CDR3 nucleotide sequence: TGCGCCAGCAGCCAAGAACGGGGGAGCTACGAGCAGTACTTC. This translates into CASSQERGSYEQYF.

The rearrangement uses TRBV11-2 and TRBJ2-6, with D perhaps TRBD1 (5 bases). Germline V gene lookup returns CDR1 SGHAT and CDR2 FQNNGV. The length of the CDR3 is 17 residues. V was cut by 3 bases and J by 1 base, with 13 bases left in between. The CDR3 DNA reads as TGTGCCAGCAGCTTCCCCAAGACAGAGTCTGGGGCCAACGTCCTGACTTTC. Amino acids: CASSFPKTESGANVLTF.

The chain recombines TRBV9 with TRBJ2-5, with 13 bases that match TRBD2. The CDR3 loop spans 21 amino acids. Germline loops: CDR1 SGDLS, CDR2 YYNGEE. Losses at the gene ends were 0 bases for V and 4 bases for J; bases not matched to a gene: 18. CDR3 nucleotide sequence: TGTGCCAGCAGCGTAGCCCCCCCCCGGACTAGCGGGAGATCGGGGGCAGAGACCCAGTACTTC. Its translation is CASSVAPPRTSGRSGAETQYF.

V and J are TRBV5-1 and TRBJ2-7, with a weak D call TRBD1 (6 bases). V was clipped by 0 bases and J by 6 bases, with 25 bases between them. The CDR3 covers 18 residues. Germline V lookup: CDR1 SGHRS, CDR2 YFSETQ. CDR3 amino acids: CASSLALGGQGYGIEQYF. CDR3 nucleotides: TGCGCCAGCAGCTTGGCGTTAGGAGGTCAGGGGTACGGGATCGAGCAGTACTTC.

The rearrangement joins TRBV14 to TRBJ2-7; 8 bases match TRBD2. Germline CDR1 and CDR2: SGHDN and FVKESK. The CDR3 runs 15 residues. With 3 bases clipped from V and 2 bases from J, the junction kept 6 bases outside the gene matches. CDR3 residues: CASSQPTSGAYEQYF. As DNA, the CDR3 is TGTGCCAGCAGCCAGCCAACTAGCGGAGCCTACGAGCAGTACTTC.

This chain connects TRBV7-8 to TRBJ1-4; 7 nucleotides agree with TRBD1. The V segment lost 1 base and the J segment 1 base; nucleotides outside the gene matches: 9. The CDR3 spans 18 residues. Germline V lookup: CDR1 SGHVS, CDR2 FQNEAQ. CDR3 protein: CASSLVATGFRTNEKLFF. The CDR3 DNA is TGTGCCAGCAGCTTAGTCGCGACAGGGTTTCGAACTAATGAAAAACTGTTTTTT.

A few counts support this clone. The gene calls are TRBV28 and TRBJ2-6; tentatively, D is TRBD1 (5 bases). V was cut by 4 bases and J by 2 bases, with 9 bases left in between. The CDR3 sequence is 15 residues long. Germline CDR1 reads MDHEN; CDR2 reads SYDVKM. DNA of the CDR3: TGTGCCAGCAGTTCCCAGGACACTGGGGCCAACGTCCTGACTTTC. This encodes CASSSQDTGANVLTF.

V usage is TRBV6-1 and J usage is TRBJ2-1; TRBD2 aligns across 14 bases. Germline-derived CDR1 and CDR2 are MNHNS and SASEGT. The CDR3 runs 15 residues. V was clipped by 6 bases and J by 8 bases; unmatched bases: 6. CDR3 in amino acids: CASSPGTSGSDEQFF. The CDR3 region has the DNA TGTGCCAGCAGCCCCGGGACTAGCGGGAGCGATGAGCAGTTCTTC.